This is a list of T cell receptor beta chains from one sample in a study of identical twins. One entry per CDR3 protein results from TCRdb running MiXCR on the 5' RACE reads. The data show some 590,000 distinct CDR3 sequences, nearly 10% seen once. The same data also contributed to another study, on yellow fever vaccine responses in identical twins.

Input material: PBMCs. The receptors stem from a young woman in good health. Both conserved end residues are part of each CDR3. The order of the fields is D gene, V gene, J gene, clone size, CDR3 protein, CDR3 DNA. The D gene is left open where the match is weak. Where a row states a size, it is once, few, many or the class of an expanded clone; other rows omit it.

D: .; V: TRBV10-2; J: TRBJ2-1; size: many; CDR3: CASSLGETGSNEQFF; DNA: TGCGCCAGCAGCCTAGGTGAAACTGGAAGCAATGAGCAGTTCTTC
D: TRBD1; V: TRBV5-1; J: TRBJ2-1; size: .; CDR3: CASSSDRAILNEQFF; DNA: TGCGCCAGCAGCTCAGACAGGGCCATATTAAATGAGCAGTTCTTC
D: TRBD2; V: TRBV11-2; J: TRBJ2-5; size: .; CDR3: CASSLGQRESETQYF; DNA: TGTGCCAGCAGCTTAGGCCAGCGGGAGAGTGAGACCCAGTACTTC
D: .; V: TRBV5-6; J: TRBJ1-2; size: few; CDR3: CASSSTRDTLNYGYTF; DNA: TGTGCCAGCAGCTCGACTCGGGACACTCTTAACTATGGCTACACCTTC
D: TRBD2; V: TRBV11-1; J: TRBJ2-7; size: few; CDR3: CASSRGALAGGRTYEQYF; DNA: TGTGCCAGCAGCCGCGGGGCTCTAGCGGGAGGGAGAACCTACGAGCAGTACTTC
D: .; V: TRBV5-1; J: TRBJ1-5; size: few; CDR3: CASSFEGGNQPQHF; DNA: TGCGCCAGCAGCTTCGAGGGCGGCAATCAGCCCCAGCATTTT
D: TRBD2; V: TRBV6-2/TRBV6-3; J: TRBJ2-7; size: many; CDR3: CASSYFPVGLAGGPGEQYF; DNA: TGTGCCAGCAGTTACTTCCCGGTAGGACTAGCGGGAGGGCCCGGCGAGCAGTACTTC
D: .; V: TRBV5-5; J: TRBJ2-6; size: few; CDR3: CASSPGRSGANVLTF; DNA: TGTGCCAGCAGCCCGGGGCGGTCTGGGGCCAACGTCCTGACTTTC
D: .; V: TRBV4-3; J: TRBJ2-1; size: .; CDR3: CASSQDQSLSEQFF; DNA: TGCGCCAGCAGCCAAGATCAGTCTTTGAGTGAGCAGTTCTTC
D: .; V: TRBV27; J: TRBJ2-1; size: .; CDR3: CASNPEGGAYNEQFF; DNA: TGTGCCAGCAACCCCGAAGGGGGGGCTTACAATGAGCAGTTCTTC
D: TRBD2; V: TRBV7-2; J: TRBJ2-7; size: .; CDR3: CASSLKPSSGFSYEQYF; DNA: TGTGCCAGCAGCTTAAAACCGTCTAGCGGGTTTTCCTACGAGCAGTACTTC
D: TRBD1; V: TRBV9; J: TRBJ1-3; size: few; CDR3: CASSVSQGAGNTIYF; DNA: TGTGCCAGCAGCGTCTCGCAGGGGGCTGGAAACACCATATATTTT
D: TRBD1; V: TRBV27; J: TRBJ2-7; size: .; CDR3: CASSLGQGAYNEQYF; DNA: TGTGCCAGCAGTTTAGGACAGGGGGCTTATAACGAGCAGTACTTC